These T cell receptor beta chains were read from a single sample in a study of patients and donors after allogeneic stem cell transplantation. From the RT-PCR reads, TCRdb called clonotypes with MiXCR, one entry per CDR3 protein. The sample records about 960,000 distinct CDR3 sequences, approximately 18% being singletons. Sequencing was carried out using blood, either unsorted or a sorted T cell fraction (not recorded which). Every receptor here comes from a human donor who was either an allogeneic HSCT recipient or a stem cell or donor lymphocyte infusion donor (not recorded which). It is not recorded whose cells these are; they may come from a transplant donor. CDR3s include the opening cysteine and the closing phenylalanine or tryptophan. A D gene is named only where the DNA matches it firmly. Clone size appears in some rows only: once, few, many, or a class for an expanded clone.

J gene: TRBJ1-1; D gene: TRBD1; V gene: TRBV9; clone size: .; CDR3 protein: CASSVVATGVNTEAFF; CDR3 DNA: TGTGCCAGCAGCGTAGTCGCGACAGGGGTGAACACTGAAGCTTTCTTT
J gene: TRBJ2-7; D gene: .; V gene: TRBV30; clone size: .; CDR3 protein: CAWTGRAYEQYF; CDR3 DNA: TGTGCCTGGACAGGCAGAGCCTACGAGCAGTACTTC
J gene: TRBJ2-7; D gene: .; V gene: TRBV27; clone size: .; CDR3 protein: CASSELARSSYEQYF; CDR3 DNA: TGTGCCAGCAGTGAGCTAGCGAGGAGCTCCTACGAGCAGTACTTC
J gene: TRBJ1-5; D gene: .; V gene: TRBV15; clone size: .; CDR3 protein: CATSREDSYQPQHF; CDR3 DNA: TGTGCCACCAGCAGAGAGGACAGCTATCAGCCCCAGCATTTT
J gene: TRBJ1-2; D gene: .; V gene: TRBV30; clone size: few; CDR3 protein: CAWRTSTYGYTF; CDR3 DNA: TGTGCCTGGAGAACATCTACCTATGGCTACACCTTC
J gene: TRBJ1-3; D gene: .; V gene: TRBV9; clone size: few; CDR3 protein: CASSVGGSGSSGNTIYF; CDR3 DNA: TGTGCCAGCAGCGTTGGAGGGTCGGGGTCCTCTGGAAACACCATATATTTT
J gene: TRBJ2-1; D gene: .; V gene: TRBV20-1; clone size: few; CDR3 protein: CSASSPFTESSYNEQFF; CDR3 DNA: TGCAGTGCTAGTAGCCCCTTTACGGAAAGCTCCTACAATGAGCAGTTCTTC
J gene: TRBJ1-2; D gene: .; V gene: TRBV27; clone size: few; CDR3 protein: CASSSPRGGGYTF; CDR3 DNA: TGTGCCAGCAGTTCCCCCCGGGGTGGCGGCTACACCTTC
J gene: TRBJ2-1; D gene: TRBD1; V gene: TRBV7-3; clone size: .; CDR3 protein: CASSQTGTGVLNEQFF; CDR3 DNA: TGTGCCAGCAGCCAAACCGGGACAGGGGTTCTCAATGAGCAGTTCTTC
J gene: TRBJ2-1; D gene: TRBD2; V gene: TRBV24-1; clone size: once; CDR3 protein: CATSDQTSGRANEQFF; CDR3 DNA: TGTGCCACCAGTGACCAGACTAGCGGGAGGGCTAATGAGCAGTTCTTC
J gene: TRBJ2-3; D gene: TRBD2; V gene: TRBV4-1; clone size: .; CDR3 protein: CASSQGPLGSGGTDTQYF; CDR3 DNA: TGCGCCAGCAGCCAAGGCCCCTTGGGTAGCGGGGGGACAGATACGCAGTATTTT
J gene: TRBJ2-4; D gene: TRBD2; V gene: TRBV20-1; clone size: .; CDR3 protein: CSARDLAGSIARDIQYF; CDR3 DNA: TGCAGTGCCAGAGATCTAGCGGGTTCAATCGCCAGGGACATTCAGTACTTC
J gene: TRBJ1-5; D gene: .; V gene: TRBV5-1; clone size: .; CDR3 protein: CASSFESGSNQPQHF; CDR3 DNA: TGCGCCAGCAGCTTTGAGTCGGGGAGCAATCAGCCCCAGCATTTT
J gene: TRBJ2-2; D gene: TRBD2; V gene: TRBV12-3/TRBV12-4; clone size: few; CDR3 protein: CASRRRLAGEAGELFF; CDR3 DNA: TGTGCCAGCAGACGGCGACTAGCGGGAGAGGCCGGGGAGCTGTTTTTT
J gene: TRBJ2-1; D gene: TRBD2; V gene: TRBV27; clone size: .; CDR3 protein: CASSSIAGDRYEQFF; CDR3 DNA: TGTGCCAGCAGTTCAATAGCGGGAGATAGATATGAGCAGTTCTTC
J gene: TRBJ2-1; D gene: .; V gene: TRBV4-1; clone size: few; CDR3 protein: CASSPQQNQAYNEQFF; CDR3 DNA: TGCGCCAGCAGTCCACAGCAAAACCAAGCCTACAATGAGCAGTTCTTC
J gene: TRBJ2-3; D gene: TRBD2; V gene: TRBV2; clone size: .; CDR3 protein: CASSEPAGTTQDTQYF; CDR3 DNA: TGTGCCAGCAGTGAACCGGCCGGGACTACCCAAGATACGCAGTATTTT
J gene: TRBJ2-5; D gene: .; V gene: TRBV12-3/TRBV12-4; clone size: few; CDR3 protein: CASSSTSDSQETQYF; CDR3 DNA: TGTGCCAGCAGTTCCACTTCGGACAGTCAAGAGACCCAGTACTTC
J gene: TRBJ2-5; D gene: .; V gene: TRBV20-1; clone size: few; CDR3 protein: CSGREIALETQYF; CDR3 DNA: TGCAGCGGCAGGGAGATCGCCTTAGAGACCCAGTACTTC
J gene: TRBJ2-1; D gene: .; V gene: TRBV5-1; clone size: .; CDR3 protein: CASSPETLIQPHEQFF; CDR3 DNA: TGCGCCAGCAGCCCCGAGACTCTCATACAGCCGCACGAGCAGTTCTTC
J gene: TRBJ2-1; D gene: TRBD2; V gene: TRBV7-9; clone size: .; CDR3 protein: CASSSWTSGDYNEQFF; CDR3 DNA: TGTGCCAGCAGCTCTTGGACTAGCGGGGACTACAATGAGCAGTTCTTC
J gene: TRBJ2-1; D gene: TRBD2; V gene: TRBV4-1; clone size: few; CDR3 protein: CASSQERGGRAHNEQFF; CDR3 DNA: TGCGCCAGCAGCCAAGAAAGGGGCGGGAGGGCCCACAATGAGCAGTTCTTC
J gene: TRBJ2-1; D gene: TRBD2; V gene: TRBV12-3/TRBV12-4; clone size: .; CDR3 protein: CASSPGTTSSYNEQFF; CDR3 DNA: TGTGCCAGCAGTCCGGGGACTACTAGCTCCTACAATGAGCAGTTCTTC
J gene: TRBJ2-3; D gene: TRBD2; V gene: TRBV9; clone size: few; CDR3 protein: CASSVEVRGEDTQYF; CDR3 DNA: TGTGCCAGCAGCGTAGAAGTCCGGGGGGAGGATACGCAGTATTTT
J gene: TRBJ2-7; D gene: .; V gene: TRBV12-3/TRBV12-4; clone size: few; CDR3 protein: CASSPLGGPGYEQYF; CDR3 DNA: TGTGCCAGCAGCCCCCTGGGCGGCCCTGGCTACGAGCAGTACTTC
J gene: TRBJ2-5; D gene: TRBD2; V gene: TRBV20-1; clone size: .; CDR3 protein: CSARIGLVAETQYF; CDR3 DNA: TGCAGTGCTAGAATAGGACTAGTCGCGGAGACCCAGTACTTC
J gene: TRBJ2-7; D gene: TRBD1; V gene: TRBV10-3; clone size: .; CDR3 protein: CAIRPGQGLNEQYF; CDR3 DNA: TGTGCCATCAGGCCTGGACAGGGGCTGAACGAGCAGTACTTC
J gene: TRBJ2-5; D gene: TRBD2; V gene: TRBV12-3/TRBV12-4; clone size: .; CDR3 protein: CASSLARGAETQYF; CDR3 DNA: TGTGCCAGCAGTTTAGCGCGGGGGGCGGAGACCCAGTACTTC
J gene: TRBJ2-1; D gene: TRBD2; V gene: TRBV27; clone size: few; CDR3 protein: CASSLSQRGLGEQFF; CDR3 DNA: TGTGCCAGCAGTTTATCGCAGCGGGGGCTAGGGGAGCAGTTCTTC
J gene: TRBJ1-1; D gene: .; V gene: TRBV12-3/TRBV12-4; clone size: few; CDR3 protein: CASRRGALNTEAFF; CDR3 DNA: TGTGCCAGCAGGAGGGGGGCTCTGAACACTGAAGCTTTCTTT
J gene: TRBJ2-7; D gene: .; V gene: TRBV18; clone size: .; CDR3 protein: CASSPGHNEQYF; CDR3 DNA: TGTGCCAGCTCACCGGGCCACAACGAGCAGTACTTC
J gene: TRBJ2-7; D gene: .; V gene: TRBV5-1; clone size: .; CDR3 protein: CASSESRVVDEQYF; CDR3 DNA: TGCGCCAGCAGCGAGAGCAGGGTTGTCGACGAGCAGTACTTC
J gene: TRBJ2-4; D gene: .; V gene: TRBV4-2; clone size: few; CDR3 protein: CASSHRKAKNIQYF; CDR3 DNA: TGTGCCAGCAGCCACCGGAAAGCCAAAAACATTCAGTACTTC
J gene: TRBJ2-5; D gene: .; V gene: TRBV2; clone size: few; CDR3 protein: CASRATRAMKETQYF; CDR3 DNA: TGTGCCAGCAGGGCGACTAGGGCCATGAAAGAGACCCAGTACTTC
J gene: TRBJ2-2; D gene: .; V gene: TRBV12-3/TRBV12-4; clone size: .; CDR3 protein: CASSPTLRAGELFF; CDR3 DNA: TGTGCCAGCAGTCCTACCCTCAGGGCCGGGGAGCTGTTTTTT
J gene: TRBJ2-3; D gene: .; V gene: TRBV20-1; clone size: .; CDR3 protein: CSARRDSHTDTQYF; CDR3 DNA: TGCAGTGCTAGGCGGGACAGTCACACAGATACGCAGTATTTT
J gene: TRBJ1-2; D gene: .; V gene: TRBV3-1; clone size: once; CDR3 protein: CASSQTPTVSYGYTF; CDR3 DNA: TGTGCCAGCAGCCAAACCCCGACAGTAAGCTATGGCTACACCTTC
J gene: TRBJ2-1; D gene: TRBD2; V gene: TRBV4-1; clone size: many; CDR3 protein: CASSRPGLAGYNEQFF; CDR3 DNA: TGCGCCAGCAGCAGACCGGGACTAGCGGGGTACAATGAGCAGTTCTTC
J gene: TRBJ2-2; D gene: .; V gene: TRBV20-1; clone size: few; CDR3 protein: CSARVSGRDTGELFF; CDR3 DNA: TGCAGTGCTAGAGTGTCCGGGCGGGACACCGGGGAGCTGTTTTTT
J gene: TRBJ1-2; D gene: .; V gene: TRBV12-3/TRBV12-4; clone size: .; CDR3 protein: CASSLDGQGLYGYTF; CDR3 DNA: TGTGCCAGCAGTTTAGACGGGCAGGGACTCTATGGCTACACCTTC
J gene: TRBJ2-7; D gene: .; V gene: TRBV12-3/TRBV12-4; clone size: many; CDR3 protein: CASSFGRGGNEQYF; CDR3 DNA: TGTGCCAGCAGTTTCGGCAGGGGAGGAAACGAGCAGTACTTC
J gene: TRBJ1-1; D gene: .; V gene: TRBV12-3/TRBV12-4; clone size: many; CDR3 protein: CASSLGAAPNAEAFF; CDR3 DNA: TGTGCCAGCAGTTTAGGGGCAGCCCCCAACGCTGAAGCTTTCTTT
J gene: TRBJ1-5; D gene: TRBD1; V gene: TRBV10-3; clone size: .; CDR3 protein: CATQGARGQPQHF; CDR3 DNA: TGTGCCACCCAGGGGGCCCGCGGTCAGCCCCAGCATTTT
J gene: TRBJ2-3; D gene: TRBD2; V gene: TRBV18; clone size: .; CDR3 protein: CASSPPGSGVTDTQYF; CDR3 DNA: TGTGCCAGCTCACCCCCGGGTAGCGGGGTTACAGATACGCAGTATTTT
J gene: TRBJ2-3; D gene: TRBD2; V gene: TRBV9; clone size: few; CDR3 protein: CASSAEPSSGGALDTQYF; CDR3 DNA: TGTGCCAGCAGCGCCGAACCCTCTAGCGGGGGGGCCTTAGATACGCAGTATTTT
J gene: TRBJ2-6; D gene: TRBD1; V gene: TRBV10-3; clone size: .; CDR3 protein: CAISGTGGSSGANVLTF; CDR3 DNA: TGTGCCATCAGTGGGACAGGGGGAAGCTCTGGGGCCAACGTCCTGACTTTC
J gene: TRBJ2-5; D gene: TRBD2; V gene: TRBV5-1; clone size: .; CDR3 protein: CASRTSGRYQETQYF; CDR3 DNA: TGCGCCAGCAGGACTAGCGGAAGGTACCAAGAGACCCAGTACTTC
J gene: TRBJ1-1; D gene: .; V gene: TRBV20-1; clone size: few; CDR3 protein: CSAGNAGRKENTEAFF; CDR3 DNA: TGCAGTGCTGGGAATGCGGGACGGAAGGAGAACACTGAAGCTTTCTTT
J gene: TRBJ2-2; D gene: .; V gene: TRBV5-1; clone size: .; CDR3 protein: CASSFDGPGELFF; CDR3 DNA: TGCGCCAGCAGCTTCGACGGCCCCGGGGAGCTGTTTTTT
J gene: TRBJ2-6; D gene: .; V gene: TRBV20-1; clone size: few; CDR3 protein: CSAIPPSSNNVLTF; CDR3 DNA: TGCAGTGCTATCCCCCCCAGTTCTAACAACGTCCTGACTTTC